The rows below give T cell receptor beta chains drawn from one sample of a study of glioma-infiltrating T cells. From the multiplex PCR reads, TCRdb called clonotypes with MiXCR, one entry per CDR3 protein. The sample includes under 200,000 distinct CDR3 sequences, about 40% of them seen just once. The sequencing sample was made of glioma tissue, nonneoplastic brain tissue, or PBMCs (not recorded which). These receptors were collected from a human donor with low-grade glioma or glioblastoma, undergoing nonglioma brain surgery, or in good health (not recorded which). Both conserved end residues are part of each CDR3. Fields, in order: V gene, clone size, J gene, D gene, CDR3 protein, CDR3 DNA. The D gene is left open where the match is weak. Expanded clones get a size class; other rows say once, few or many, or leave the size out.

V: TRBV5-4
size: once
J: TRBJ2-1
D: TRBD2
CDR3: CASSLAGLAEDNEQFF
DNA: TGTGCCAGCAGCTTGGCCGGACTAGCGGAGGACAATGAGCAGTTCTTC

V: TRBV7-2
size: many
J: TRBJ2-5
D: TRBD2
CDR3: CASSLTGTSGSLRETQYF
DNA: TGTGCCAGCAGCTTGACCGGGACTAGCGGGAGTTTACGAGAGACCCAGTACTTC

V: TRBV12-3/TRBV12-4
size: .
J: TRBJ2-5
D: .
CDR3: CASSSSAPDYQETQYF
DNA: TGTGCCAGCAGTTCTTCAGCGCCCGACTATCAAGAGACCCAGTACTTC

V: TRBV27
size: many
J: TRBJ1-3
D: .
CDR3: CASSFSGPGNTIYF
DNA: TGTGCCAGCAGTTTCAGCGGACCTGGAAACACCATATATTTT

V: TRBV4-2
size: .
J: TRBJ2-3
D: TRBD2
CDR3: CASSQTSGLAKIFNRLSTDTQYF
DNA: TGTGCCAGCAGCCAAACTTCGGGACTAGCGAAGATTTTCAACAGACTAAGCACAGATACGCAGTATTTT

V: TRBV12-3/TRBV12-4
size: few
J: TRBJ2-7
D: .
CDR3: CASSWGTSYEQYF
DNA: TGTGCCAGCAGTTGGGGCACCTCCTACGAGCAGTACTTC

V: TRBV14
size: .
J: TRBJ2-1
D: .
CDR3: CASSHGLRRFF
DNA: TGTGCCAGCAGCCATGGATTACGCCGGTTCTTC

V: TRBV19
size: .
J: TRBJ2-3
D: .
CDR3: CASSLIQEGTDTQYF
DNA: TGTGCCAGTAGTTTGATTCAAGAAGGCACAGATACGCAGTATTTT

V: TRBV27
size: many
J: TRBJ2-6
D: .
CDR3: CASSSPGGANVLTF
DNA: TGTGCCAGCAGTTCCCCTGGTGGGGCCAACGTCCTGACTTTC

V: TRBV5-4
size: many
J: TRBJ2-3
D: .
CDR3: CASSLDGTDTQYF
DNA: TGTGCCAGCAGCTTGGACGGCACAGATACGCAGTATTTT